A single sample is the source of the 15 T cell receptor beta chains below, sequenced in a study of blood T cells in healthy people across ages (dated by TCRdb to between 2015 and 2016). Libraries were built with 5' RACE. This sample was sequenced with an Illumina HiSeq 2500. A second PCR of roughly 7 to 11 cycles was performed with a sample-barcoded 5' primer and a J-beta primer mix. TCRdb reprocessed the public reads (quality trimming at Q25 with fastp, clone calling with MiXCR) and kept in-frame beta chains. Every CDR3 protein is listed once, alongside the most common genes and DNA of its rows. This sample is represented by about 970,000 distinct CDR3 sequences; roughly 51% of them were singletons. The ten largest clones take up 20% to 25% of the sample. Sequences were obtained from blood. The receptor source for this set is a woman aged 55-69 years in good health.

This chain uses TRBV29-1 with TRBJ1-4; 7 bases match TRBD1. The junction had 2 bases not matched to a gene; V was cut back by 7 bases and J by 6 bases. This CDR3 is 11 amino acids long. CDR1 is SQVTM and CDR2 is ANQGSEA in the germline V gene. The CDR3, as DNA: TGCAGCGCCGACAGGGATGAAAAACTGTTTTTT. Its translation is CSADRDEKLFF.

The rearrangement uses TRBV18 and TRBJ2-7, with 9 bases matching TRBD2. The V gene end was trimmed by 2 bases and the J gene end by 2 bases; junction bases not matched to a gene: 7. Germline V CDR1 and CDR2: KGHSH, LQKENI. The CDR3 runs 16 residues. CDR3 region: CASSPVAAGGPYEQYF. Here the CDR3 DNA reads TGTGCCAGCTCACCAGTTGCGGCGGGAGGGCCCTACGAGCAGTACTTC.

The CDR3 here is CASSPTGYTGSAQYEQYF. The CDR3 region has the DNA TGTGCCAGCAGCCCGACGGGATACACAGGGTCAGCCCAGTACGAGCAGTACTTC. The chain uses TRBV28 and TRBJ2-4; a weak D match, TRBD1 (6 bases). Near its end, the DNA agrees better with TRBJ2-7, so the J call may be wrong. Per the germline V gene, CDR1 is MDHEN and CDR2 is SYDVKM. The CDR3 runs 18 residues.

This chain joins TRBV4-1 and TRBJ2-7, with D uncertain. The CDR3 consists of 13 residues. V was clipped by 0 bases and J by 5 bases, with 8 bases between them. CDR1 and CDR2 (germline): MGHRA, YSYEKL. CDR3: CASSQERANEQYF. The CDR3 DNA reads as TGCGCCAGCAGCCAAGAGAGAGCCAACGAGCAGTACTTC.

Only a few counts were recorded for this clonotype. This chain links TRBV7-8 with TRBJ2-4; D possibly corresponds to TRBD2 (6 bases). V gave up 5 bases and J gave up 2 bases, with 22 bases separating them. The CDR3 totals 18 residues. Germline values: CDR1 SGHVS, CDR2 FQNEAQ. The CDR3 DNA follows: TGTGCCAGCAGCCCGACGGCGGGGCAGGTCATATCCAAAAACATTCAGTACTTC. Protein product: CASSPTAGQVISKNIQYF.

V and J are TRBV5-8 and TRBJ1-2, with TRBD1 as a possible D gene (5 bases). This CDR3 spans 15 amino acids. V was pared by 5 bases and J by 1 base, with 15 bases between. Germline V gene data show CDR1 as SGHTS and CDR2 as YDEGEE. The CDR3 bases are TGTGCCAGCAGTCCCTCCCGGACATTTAACTATGGCTACACCTTC. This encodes CASSPSRTFNYGYTF.

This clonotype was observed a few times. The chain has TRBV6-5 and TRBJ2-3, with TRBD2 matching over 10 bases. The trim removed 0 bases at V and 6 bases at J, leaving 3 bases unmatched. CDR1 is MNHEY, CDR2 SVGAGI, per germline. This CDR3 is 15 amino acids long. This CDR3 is CASSYSIAGGDTQYF. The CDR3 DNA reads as TGTGCCAGCAGTTACTCGATAGCGGGAGGCGATACGCAGTATTTT.

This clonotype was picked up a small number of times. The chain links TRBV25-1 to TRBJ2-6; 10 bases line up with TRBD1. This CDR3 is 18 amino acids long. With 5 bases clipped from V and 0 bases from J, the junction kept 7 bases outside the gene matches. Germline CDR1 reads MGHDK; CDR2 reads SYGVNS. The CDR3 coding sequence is TGTGCCAGCAGTCGGAAGGGACAGGGGTTCTCTGGGGCCAACGTCCTGACTTTC. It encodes CASSRKGQGFSGANVLTF.

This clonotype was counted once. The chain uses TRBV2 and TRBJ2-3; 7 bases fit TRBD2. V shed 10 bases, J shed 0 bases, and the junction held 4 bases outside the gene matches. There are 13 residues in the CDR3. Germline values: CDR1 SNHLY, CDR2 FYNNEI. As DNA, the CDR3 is TGTGCCAATAAGCGGGACAGCACAGATACGCAGTATTTT. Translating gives CANKRDSTDTQYF.

CDR3 coding DNA: TGCAGCGTTGTTAGCGTAGGGGTCGGCGAGCAGTACTTC. It translates to CSVVSVGVGEQYF. The chain uses TRBV29-1 and TRBJ2-5, with D perhaps assigned TRBD1 or TRBD2 (5 bases each). The J call may be faulty, since TRBJ2-7 better matches the DNA end. CDR1 and CDR2 (germline): SQVTM, ANQGSEA. The CDR3 runs 13 residues.

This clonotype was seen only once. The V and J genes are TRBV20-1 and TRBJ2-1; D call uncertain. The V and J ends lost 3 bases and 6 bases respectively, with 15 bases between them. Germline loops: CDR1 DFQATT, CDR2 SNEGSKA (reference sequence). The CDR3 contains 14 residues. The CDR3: CSARSRAWGNEQFF. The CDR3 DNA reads TGCAGTGCTAGGTCCCGAGCGTGGGGCAATGAGCAGTTCTTC.

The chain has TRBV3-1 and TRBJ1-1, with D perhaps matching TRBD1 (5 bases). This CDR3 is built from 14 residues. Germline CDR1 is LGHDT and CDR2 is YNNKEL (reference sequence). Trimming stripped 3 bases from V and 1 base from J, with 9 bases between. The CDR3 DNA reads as TGTGCCAGCAGCCAGGGGGTCCCGAACACTGAAGCTTTCTTT. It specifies CASSQGVPNTEAFF.

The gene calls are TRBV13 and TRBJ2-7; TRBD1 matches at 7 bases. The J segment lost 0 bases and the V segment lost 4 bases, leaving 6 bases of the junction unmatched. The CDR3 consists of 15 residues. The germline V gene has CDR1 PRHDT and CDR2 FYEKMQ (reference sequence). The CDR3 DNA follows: TGTGCCAGCAGCTCGACAGGGTGGTCCTCCTACGAGCAGTACTTC. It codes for CASSSTGWSSYEQYF.

CDR3 sequence: CASSLRGSLEVYGYTF. In nucleotides, the CDR3 is TGTGCCAGCAGCCTTCGGGGGTCTCTTGAGGTCTATGGCTACACCTTC. This rearrangement joins TRBV11-2 to TRBJ1-2; TRBD1 might be the D (5 bases). Germline values: CDR1 SGHAT, CDR2 FQNNGV. Trimming took off 5 bases at V and 4 bases at J, with 20 bases between the two ends. This CDR3 spans 16 amino acids.

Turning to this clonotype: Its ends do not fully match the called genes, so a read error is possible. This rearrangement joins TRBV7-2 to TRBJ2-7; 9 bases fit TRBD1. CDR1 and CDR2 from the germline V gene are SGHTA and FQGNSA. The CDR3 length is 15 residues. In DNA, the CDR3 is TGTGTCAGCAACATGGGACAGGGCCTATCTGACGAGCAGTACTTC. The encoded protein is CVSNMGQGLSDEQYF.